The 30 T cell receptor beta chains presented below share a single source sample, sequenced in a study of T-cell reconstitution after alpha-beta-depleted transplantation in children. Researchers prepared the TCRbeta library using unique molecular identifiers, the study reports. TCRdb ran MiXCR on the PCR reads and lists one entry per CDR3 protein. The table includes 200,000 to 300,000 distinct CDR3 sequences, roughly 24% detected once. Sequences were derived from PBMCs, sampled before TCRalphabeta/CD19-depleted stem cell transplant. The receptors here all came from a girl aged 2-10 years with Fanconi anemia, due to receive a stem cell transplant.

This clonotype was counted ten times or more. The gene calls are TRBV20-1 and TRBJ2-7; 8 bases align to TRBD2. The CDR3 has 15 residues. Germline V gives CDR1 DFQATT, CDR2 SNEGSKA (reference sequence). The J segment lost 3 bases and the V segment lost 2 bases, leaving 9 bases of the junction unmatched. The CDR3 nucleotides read TGCAGTGCTAGACCGACTAGCGCGTACTACTACGAGCAGTACTTC. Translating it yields CSARPTSAYYYEQYF.

The CDR3 DNA sequence: TGCAGTGCTGGTAGCGGGGGGGCCTTCGGGGAGCTGTTTTTT. Translated, it gives CSAGSGGAFGELFF. V gene TRBV20-1 combines with J gene TRBJ2-2; 11 positions agree with TRBD2. Germline CDR1 reads DFQATT; CDR2 reads SNEGSKA (reference sequence). There are 14 residues in the CDR3. V lost 5 bases, J lost 7 bases, and 6 bases stayed unmatched.

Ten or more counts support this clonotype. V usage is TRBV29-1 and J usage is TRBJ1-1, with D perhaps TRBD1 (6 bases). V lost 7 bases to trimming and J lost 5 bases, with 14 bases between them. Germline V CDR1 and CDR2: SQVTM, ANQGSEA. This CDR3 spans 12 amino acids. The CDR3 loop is CSAGQGSTEAFF. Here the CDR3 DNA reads TGCAGCGCCGGTCAGGGGAGTACTGAAGCTTTCTTT.

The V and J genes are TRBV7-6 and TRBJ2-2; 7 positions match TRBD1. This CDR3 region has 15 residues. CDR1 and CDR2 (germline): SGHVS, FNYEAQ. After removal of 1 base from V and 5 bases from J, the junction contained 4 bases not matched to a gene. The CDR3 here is CASSLVHRGTGELFF. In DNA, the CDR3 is TGTGCCAGCAGCTTAGTCCACAGGGGAACCGGGGAGCTGTTTTTT.

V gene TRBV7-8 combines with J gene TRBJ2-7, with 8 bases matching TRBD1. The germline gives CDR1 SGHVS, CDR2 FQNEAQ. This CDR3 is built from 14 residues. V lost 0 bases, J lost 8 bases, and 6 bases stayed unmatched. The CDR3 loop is CASSLAGTGPKQYF. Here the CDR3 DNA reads TGTGCCAGCAGCTTAGCTGGGACAGGACCTAAGCAGTACTTC.

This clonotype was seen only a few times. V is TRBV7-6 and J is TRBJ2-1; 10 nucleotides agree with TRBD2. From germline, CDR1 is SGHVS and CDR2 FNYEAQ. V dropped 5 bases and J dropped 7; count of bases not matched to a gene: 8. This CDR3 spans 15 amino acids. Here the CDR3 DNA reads TGTGCCAGCAGCCCAGCGGGGGGGCTTGGTAATGAGCAGTTCTTC. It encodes CASSPAGGLGNEQFF.

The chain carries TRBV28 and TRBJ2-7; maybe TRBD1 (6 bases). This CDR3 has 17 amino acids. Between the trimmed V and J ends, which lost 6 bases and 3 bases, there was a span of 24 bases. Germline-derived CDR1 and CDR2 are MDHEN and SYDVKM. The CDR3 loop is CASSSLEGDRMGYEQYF. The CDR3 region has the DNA TGTGCCAGCAGCTCGTTAGAGGGGGACCGGATGGGCTACGAGCAGTACTTC.

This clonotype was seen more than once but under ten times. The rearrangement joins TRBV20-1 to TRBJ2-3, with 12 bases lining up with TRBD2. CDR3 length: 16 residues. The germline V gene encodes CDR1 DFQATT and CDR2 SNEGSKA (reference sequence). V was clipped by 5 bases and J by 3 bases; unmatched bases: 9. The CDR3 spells CSAYGLAGSRTDTQYF. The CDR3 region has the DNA TGCAGTGCTTACGGACTAGCGGGATCCAGGACAGATACGCAGTATTTT.

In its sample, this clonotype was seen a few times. The DNA for the CDR3 is TGTGCCAGCAGCAAAGCGCTCACACCCTTACTCACAGATACGCAGTATTTT. It encodes CASSKALTPLLTDTQYF. This chain joins TRBV21-1 and TRBJ2-3. TRBV21-1 is classified as a pseudogene. CDR3 length equals 17 residues.

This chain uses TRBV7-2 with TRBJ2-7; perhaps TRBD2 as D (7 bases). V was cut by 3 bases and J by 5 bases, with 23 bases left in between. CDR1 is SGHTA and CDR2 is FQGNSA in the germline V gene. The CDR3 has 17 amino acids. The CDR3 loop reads CASSFSLSGDTRDEQYF. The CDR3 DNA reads TGTGCCAGCAGCTTTTCCTTAAGCGGGGACACTCGGGACGAGCAGTACTTC.

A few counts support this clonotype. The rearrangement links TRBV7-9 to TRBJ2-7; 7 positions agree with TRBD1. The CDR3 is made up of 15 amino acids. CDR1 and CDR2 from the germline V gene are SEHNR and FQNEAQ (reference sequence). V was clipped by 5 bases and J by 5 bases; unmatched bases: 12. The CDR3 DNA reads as TGTGCCAGCAGCGATCGACAGGGCCATCAGGACGAGCAGTACTTC. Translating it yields CASSDRQGHQDEQYF. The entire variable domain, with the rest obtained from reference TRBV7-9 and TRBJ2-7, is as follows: DTGVSQNPRHKITKRGQNVTFRCDPISEHNRLYWYRQTLGQGPEFLTYFQNEAQLEKSRLLSDRFSAERPKGSFSTLEIQRTEQGDSAMYLCASSDRQGHQDEQYFGPGTRLTVT.

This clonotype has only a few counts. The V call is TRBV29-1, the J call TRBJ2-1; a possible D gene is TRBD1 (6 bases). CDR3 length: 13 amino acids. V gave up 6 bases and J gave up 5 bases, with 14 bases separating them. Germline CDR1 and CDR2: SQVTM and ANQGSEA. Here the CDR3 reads CSVEGESHNEQFF. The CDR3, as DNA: TGCAGCGTAGAGGGGGAGTCGCACAATGAGCAGTTCTTC.

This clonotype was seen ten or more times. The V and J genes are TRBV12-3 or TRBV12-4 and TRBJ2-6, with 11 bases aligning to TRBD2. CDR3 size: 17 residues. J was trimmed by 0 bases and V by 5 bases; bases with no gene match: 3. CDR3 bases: TGTGCCAGCAGTCAGACTAGCGGGATCTCTGGGGCCAACGTCCTGACTTTC. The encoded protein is CASSQTSGISGANVLTF.

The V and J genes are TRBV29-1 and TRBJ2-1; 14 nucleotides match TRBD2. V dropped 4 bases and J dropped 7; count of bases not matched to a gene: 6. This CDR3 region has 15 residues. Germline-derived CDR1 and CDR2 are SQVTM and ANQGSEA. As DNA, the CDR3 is TGCAGCGTTGCCCCGGGACTAGCGGGAGTTAATGAGCAGTTCTTC. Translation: CSVAPGLAGVNEQFF.

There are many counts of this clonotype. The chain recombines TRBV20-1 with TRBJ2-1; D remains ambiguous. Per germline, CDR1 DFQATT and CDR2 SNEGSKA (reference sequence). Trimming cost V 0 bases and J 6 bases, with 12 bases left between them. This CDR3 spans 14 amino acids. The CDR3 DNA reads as TGCAGTGCTAGAGATTCTGACTCCCCCAATGAGCAGTTCTTC. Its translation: CSARDSDSPNEQFF.

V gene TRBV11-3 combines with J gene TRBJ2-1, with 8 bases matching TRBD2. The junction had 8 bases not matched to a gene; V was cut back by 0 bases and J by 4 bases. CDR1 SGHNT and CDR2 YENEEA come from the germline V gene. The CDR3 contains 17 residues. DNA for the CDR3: TGTGCCAGCAGCTTAGAGCCGCGGGAGGACGCATACAATGAGCAGTTCTTC. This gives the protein CASSLEPREDAYNEQFF.

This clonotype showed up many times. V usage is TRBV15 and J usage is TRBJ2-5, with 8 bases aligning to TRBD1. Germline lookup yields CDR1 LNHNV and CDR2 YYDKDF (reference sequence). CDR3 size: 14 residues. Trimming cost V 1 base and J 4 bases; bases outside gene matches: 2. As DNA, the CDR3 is TGTGCCACCAGCAGAGGCACAGGGGGAGAGACCCAGTACTTC. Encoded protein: CATSRGTGGETQYF.

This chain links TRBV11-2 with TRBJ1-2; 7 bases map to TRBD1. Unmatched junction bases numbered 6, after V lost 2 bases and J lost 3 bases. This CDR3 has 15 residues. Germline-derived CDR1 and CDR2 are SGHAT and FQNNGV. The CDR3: CASSLLTGDDYGYTF. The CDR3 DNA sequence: TGTGCCAGCAGCTTACTAACAGGGGACGACTATGGCTACACCTTC.

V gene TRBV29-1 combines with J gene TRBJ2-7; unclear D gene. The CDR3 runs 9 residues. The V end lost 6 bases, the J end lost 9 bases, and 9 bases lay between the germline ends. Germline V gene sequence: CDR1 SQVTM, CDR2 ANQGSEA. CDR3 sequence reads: CSVKTWQYF. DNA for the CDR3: TGCAGCGTGAAAACCTGGCAGTACTTC.

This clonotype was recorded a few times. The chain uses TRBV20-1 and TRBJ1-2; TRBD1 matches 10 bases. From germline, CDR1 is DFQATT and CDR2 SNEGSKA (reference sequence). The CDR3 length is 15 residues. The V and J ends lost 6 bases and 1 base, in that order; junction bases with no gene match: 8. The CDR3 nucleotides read TGCAGTGCCCCACCCGGGACAGGGGATAACTATGGCTACACCTTC. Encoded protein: CSAPPGTGDNYGYTF.

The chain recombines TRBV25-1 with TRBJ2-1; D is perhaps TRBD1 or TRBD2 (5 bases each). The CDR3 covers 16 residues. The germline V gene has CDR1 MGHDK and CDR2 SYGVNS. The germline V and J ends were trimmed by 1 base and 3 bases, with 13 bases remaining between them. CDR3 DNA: TGTGCCAGCAGTGAATTTGAGGGGATGGGCTACAATGAGCAGTTCTTC. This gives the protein CASSEFEGMGYNEQFF. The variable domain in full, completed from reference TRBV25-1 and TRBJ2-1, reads EADIYQTPRYLVIGTGKKITLECSQTMGHDKMYWYQQDPGMELHLIHYSYGVNSTEKGDLSSESTVSRIRTEHFPLTLESARPSHTSQYLCASSEFEGMGYNEQFFGPGTRLTVL.

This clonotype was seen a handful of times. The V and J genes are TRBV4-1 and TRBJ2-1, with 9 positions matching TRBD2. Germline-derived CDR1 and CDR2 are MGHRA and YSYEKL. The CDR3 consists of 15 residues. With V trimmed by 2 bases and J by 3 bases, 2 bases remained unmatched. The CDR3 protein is CASSQTSGFYNEQFF. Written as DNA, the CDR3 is TGCGCCAGCAGCCAAACTAGCGGGTTCTACAATGAGCAGTTCTTC.

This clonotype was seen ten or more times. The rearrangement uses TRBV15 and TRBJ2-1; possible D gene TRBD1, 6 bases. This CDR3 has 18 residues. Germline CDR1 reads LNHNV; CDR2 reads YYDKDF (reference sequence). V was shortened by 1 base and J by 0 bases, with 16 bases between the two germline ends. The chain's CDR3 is CATSRALGAGASYNEQFF. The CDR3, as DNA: TGTGCCACCAGCAGAGCTTTGGGAGCAGGGGCCTCCTACAATGAGCAGTTCTTC.

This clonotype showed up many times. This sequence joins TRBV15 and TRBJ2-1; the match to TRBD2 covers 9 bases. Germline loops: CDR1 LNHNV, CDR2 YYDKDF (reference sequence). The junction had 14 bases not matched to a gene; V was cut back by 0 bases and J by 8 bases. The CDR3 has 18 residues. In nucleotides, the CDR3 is TGTGCCACCAGCAGAGATCTTTTTGACAGCGGGAGGCCTCATGAGCAGTTCTTC. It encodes CATSRDLFDSGRPHEQFF.

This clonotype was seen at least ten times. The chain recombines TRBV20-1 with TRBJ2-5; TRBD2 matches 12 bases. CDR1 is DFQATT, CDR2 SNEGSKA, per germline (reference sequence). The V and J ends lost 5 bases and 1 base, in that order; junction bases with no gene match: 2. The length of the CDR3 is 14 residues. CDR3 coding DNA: TGCAGTGCTCGACTAGCGGGGGCCCAAGAGACCCAGTACTTC. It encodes CSARLAGAQETQYF.

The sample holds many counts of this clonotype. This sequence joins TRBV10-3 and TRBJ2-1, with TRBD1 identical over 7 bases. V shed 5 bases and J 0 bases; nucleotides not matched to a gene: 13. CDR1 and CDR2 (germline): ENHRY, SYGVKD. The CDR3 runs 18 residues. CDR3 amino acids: CAISRNQKRQGSYNEQFF. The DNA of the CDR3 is TGTGCCATCAGTCGCAACCAGAAGAGACAGGGCTCCTACAATGAGCAGTTCTTC.

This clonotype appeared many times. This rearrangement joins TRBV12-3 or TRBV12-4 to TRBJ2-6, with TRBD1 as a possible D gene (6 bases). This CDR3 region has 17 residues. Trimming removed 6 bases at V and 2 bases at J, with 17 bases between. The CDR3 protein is CASSDGTLGAGANVLTF. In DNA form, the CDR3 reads TGTGCCAGCAGCGACGGGACATTGGGAGCTGGGGCCAACGTCCTGACTTTC.

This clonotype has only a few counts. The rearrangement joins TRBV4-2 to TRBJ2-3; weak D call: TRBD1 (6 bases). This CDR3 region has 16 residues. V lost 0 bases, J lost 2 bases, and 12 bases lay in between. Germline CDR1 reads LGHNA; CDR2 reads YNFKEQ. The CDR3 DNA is TGTGCCAGCAGCCAAGAGGATAGGGGACACACAGATACGCAGTATTTT. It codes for CASSQEDRGHTDTQYF.

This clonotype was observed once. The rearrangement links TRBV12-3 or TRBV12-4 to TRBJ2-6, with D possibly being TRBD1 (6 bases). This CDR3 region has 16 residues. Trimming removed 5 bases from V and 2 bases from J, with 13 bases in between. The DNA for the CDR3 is TGTGCCAGCAGTCCCTCCAGGGGCCCTGGGGCCAACGTCCTGACTTTC. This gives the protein CASSPSRGPGANVLTF.

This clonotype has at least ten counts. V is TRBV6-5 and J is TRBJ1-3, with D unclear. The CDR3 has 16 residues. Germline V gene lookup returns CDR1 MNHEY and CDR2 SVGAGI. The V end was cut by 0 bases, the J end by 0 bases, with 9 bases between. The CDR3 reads CASSYSVQSSGNTIYF. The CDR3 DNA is TGTGCCAGCAGTTACTCGGTACAAAGCTCTGGAAACACCATATATTTT.